One and the same sample provided the 9 T cell receptor beta chains below, sequenced in a study of cytomegalovirus exposure and HLA in healthy donors. The PCR contained 60 Vbeta and 13 Jbeta primers. Assay used: immunoSEQ multiplex PCR; TCRdb lists only in-frame clones, some missing. The sample has around 280,000 clones, about 87% seen once. Sequenced material: PBMCs. Receptor source: a woman aged 18-29 years in good health and CMV-seronegative.

The chain uses TRBV27 and TRBJ2-2; weak D call: TRBD2 (6 bases). Between the trimmed V and J ends, which lost 3 bases and 0 bases, there was a span of 8 bases. Germline V lookup: CDR1 MNHEY, CDR2 SMNVEV (reference sequence). The CDR3 runs to 15 residues. CDR3 loop: CASSLGGTNTGELFF. CDR3 coding DNA: TGTGCCAGCAGTTTGGGGGGTACGAACACCGGGGAGCTGTTTTTT.

The chain joins TRBV2 to TRBJ2-1; 9 bases agree with TRBD2. J lost 3 bases, V lost 0 bases, and 0 bases had no gene match. Germline V gives CDR1 SNHLY, CDR2 FYNNEI. This CDR3 has 15 residues. The CDR3 loop is CASSEALAGYNEQFF. The CDR3 nucleotides read TGTGCCAGCAGTGAAGCACTAGCGGGCTACAATGAGCAGTTCTTC. Full variable domain (rest looked up from reference TRBV2 and TRBJ2-1): EPEVTQTPSHQVTQMGQEVILRCVPISNHLYFYWYRQILGQKVEFLVSFYNNEISEKSEIFDDQFSVERPDGSNFTLKIRSTKLEDSAMYFCASSEALAGYNEQFFGPGTRLTVL.

This rearrangement joins TRBV30 to TRBJ2-1, with TRBD1 identical over 8 bases. Per the germline V gene, CDR1 is GTSNPN and CDR2 is SVGIG (reference sequence). The junction had 6 bases not matched to a gene; V was cut back by 5 bases and J by 9 bases. The CDR3 extends over 12 amino acids. The CDR3 loop is CAWQAGGGEQFF. CDR3 bases: TGTGCCTGGCAGGCAGGGGGCGGTGAGCAGTTCTTC. Complete variable domain (other parts from reference TRBV30 and TRBJ2-1): SQTIHQWPATLVQPVGSPLSLECTVEGTSNPNLYWYRQAAGRGLQLLFYSVGIGQISSEVPQNLSASRPQDRQFILSSKKLLLSDSGFYLCAWQAGGGEQFFGPGTRLTVL.

This clone has only one observation. CDR3 region: CAWSPAAAEKLFF. In DNA form, the CDR3 reads TGTGCCTGGAGTCCCGCGGCCGCCGAAAAACTGTTTTTT. This chain uses TRBV30 with TRBJ1-4, with D uncertain. The germline V gene encodes CDR1 GTSNPN and CDR2 SVGIG (reference sequence). There are 13 residues in the CDR3. The V gene lost 2 bases and the J gene lost 8 bases, with 12 bases spanning the gap.

The DNA for the CDR3 is TGTGCCAGCAGCTTGGCCTTCGGACCGGGGCAAGAGACCCAGTACTTC. This codes for CASSLAFGPGQETQYF. The J gene is TRBJ2-5, the V gene TRBV5-4, with D maybe TRBD2 (5 bases). CDR1 SGHNT and CDR2 YYREEE come from the germline V gene (reference sequence). The CDR3 runs 16 residues. V was pared by 0 bases and J by 2 bases, with 14 bases between.

The V call is TRBV6-5, the J call TRBJ1-2; 12 nucleotides align to TRBD1. Germline V gene lookup returns CDR1 MNHEY and CDR2 SVGAGI. The J segment lost 10 bases and the V segment lost 11 bases, leaving 11 bases of the junction unmatched. The length of the CDR3 is 13 residues. CDR3 sequence reads: CAASPGTGGVYTF. The CDR3 region has the DNA TGTGCCGCCTCACCCGGGACAGGGGGCGTCTACACCTTC.

CDR3 loop: CASSQDRANYGYTF. CDR3 sequence (DNA): TGTGCCAGCAGTCAGGACAGGGCGAACTATGGCTACACCTTC. The chain couples TRBV2 to TRBJ1-2, with 8 positions matching TRBD1. The CDR3 covers 14 residues. CDR1 is SNHLY, CDR2 FYNNEI, per germline. Trimming removed 5 bases from V and 2 bases from J; junction bases left unmatched: 4.

The chain has TRBV7-9 and TRBJ1-6; no definite D call. Germline V lookup: CDR1 SEHNR, CDR2 FQNEAQ (reference sequence). Trimming took off 5 bases at V and 9 bases at J, with 17 bases between the two ends. This CDR3 contains 15 residues. The DNA of the CDR3 is TGTGCCAGCAGCAACCGACAAGAATCTATTTCACCCCTCCACTTT. Translated: CASSNRQESISPLHF.

V is TRBV7-9 and J is TRBJ1-4, with 7 bases fitting TRBD1. Germline V gene lookup returns CDR1 SEHNR and CDR2 FQNEAQ (reference sequence). V shed 5 bases and J 4 bases; nucleotides not matched to a gene: 10. The CDR3 has 16 amino acids. The CDR3 bases are TGTGCCAGCAGCAATTCCCCGACAGGGCTTAATGAAAAACTGTTTTTT. It specifies CASSNSPTGLNEKLFF.